This T cell receptor (beta chain) was sequenced in a study of T cells after yellow fever vaccination. Study-level information: Fractions with few cells were prepared using SMART-Seq v4 Ultra Low Input.

This clonotype was detected ten times or more. TCRdb ran MiXCR on the 5' RACE reads and lists one entry per CDR3 protein. Here the sample spans more than 110,000 distinct CDR3 sequences, more than 6.5% being singletons. CDR3 length: 16 residues. In germline, CDR1 is SGHTA, CDR2 FQGNSA. V trimming: 0 bases; J trimming: 4 bases; junction bases outside the gene matches: 4. The J gene is TRBJ2-3, the V gene TRBV7-2; TRBD1 matches 10 bases. Sequenced here: CD4+ T cells sorted from PBMCs, sampled 10 days after the yellow fever booster vaccination. The source is a man aged 25-40 years who received the YFV17D yellow fever vaccine. The CDR3 bases are TGTGCCAGCAGCTTAGCGGTGACAGGGGGCGCAGATACGCAGTATTTT. Protein: CASSLAVTGGADTQYF.